One sample yielded the 4 T cell receptor beta chains listed below, sequenced in a study of CD4 and CD8 cells across lung adenocarcinoma regions. TCRdb itself ran the PCR reads through MiXCR, one entry per CDR3 protein. The data hold around 27,000 distinct CDR3 sequences, with approximately 51% observed a single time. Specimen: CD8+ T cells from the center of a lung tumor. These TCRs come from a male donor with lung adenocarcinoma. The CD4 and CD8 labels of this study may be unreliable.

A single count supports this clonotype. The chain is built from TRBV27 and TRBJ2-4; TRBD1 is a possible D gene (6 bases). The DNA end is a closer match to TRBJ2-7, so the J assignment may be wrong. CDR1 is MNHEY and CDR2 is SMNVEV in the germline V gene (reference sequence). CDR3 size: 14 residues. CDR3 in amino acids: CASSSQGRTYEQYF. As DNA, the CDR3 is TGTGCCAGCAGTTCACAGGGCCGTACCTACGAGCAGTACTTC.

The chain couples TRBV10-3 to TRBJ2-3; a weak D match, TRBD2 (5 bases). Germline assignment: CDR1 ENHRY and CDR2 SYGVKD. The CDR3 extends over 14 amino acids. Here the CDR3 reads CRGTGPGAENIQYF. CDR3 nucleotides: TGTCGCGGCACGGGTCCCGGAGCGGAAAACATTCAGTATTTT.

This clonotype has only a few counts. The chain carries TRBV27 and TRBJ1-1; no firm D call. The CDR3 runs to 15 residues. CDR1 is MNHEY and CDR2 is SMNVEV in the germline V gene (reference sequence). Trimming cost V 7 bases and J 1 base, with 16 bases left between them. The CDR3 DNA reads TGTGCCAGCATCCTCAGTACCGTCGGGAACACTGAAGCTTTCTTT. Protein: CASILSTVGNTEAFF.

This clonotype was found a few times. The chain uses TRBV7-2 and TRBJ2-5; TRBD1 or TRBD2 may be the D gene (5 bases each). This CDR3 has 14 residues. The V end was cut by 2 bases, the J end by 5 bases, with 12 bases between. Per germline, CDR1 SGHTA and CDR2 FQGNSA. The CDR3 sequence is CASSLRRGRETQYF. DNA of the CDR3: TGTGCCAGCAGCTTACGTCGGGGCAGGGAGACCCAGTACTTC.